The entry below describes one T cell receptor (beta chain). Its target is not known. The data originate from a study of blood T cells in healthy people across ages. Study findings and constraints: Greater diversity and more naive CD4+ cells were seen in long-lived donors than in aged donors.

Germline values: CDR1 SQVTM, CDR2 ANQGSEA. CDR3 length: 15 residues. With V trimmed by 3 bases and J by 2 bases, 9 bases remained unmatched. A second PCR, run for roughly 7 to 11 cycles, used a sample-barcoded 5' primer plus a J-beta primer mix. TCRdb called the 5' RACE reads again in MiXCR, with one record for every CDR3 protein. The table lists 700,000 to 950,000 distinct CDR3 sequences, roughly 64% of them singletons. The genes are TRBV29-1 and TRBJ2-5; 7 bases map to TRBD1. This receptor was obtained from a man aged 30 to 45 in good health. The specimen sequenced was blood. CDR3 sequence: CSVEMNRGLQETQYF. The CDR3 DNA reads TGCAGCGTTGAGATGAACAGGGGTTTGCAAGAGACCCAGTACTTC.